The rows below give T cell receptor beta chains drawn from one sample of a study of cytomegalovirus exposure and HLA in healthy donors. Some clones are missing from TCRdb's copy, which holds only in-frame ones; the method was immunoSEQ multiplex PCR. The data show about 200,000 clones, around three quarters seen once. Sequenced input: PBMCs. These receptors were taken from a woman aged 25 to 45 in good health and CMV-seronegative. Each CDR3 is given with its conserved first and last residue. A D gene is named only where the DNA matches it firmly. Not every row has a clone size; where given, it reads once, few, many or a size class.

V,D,size,J,CDR3,DNA
TRBV19,-,-,TRBJ1-1,CASSRSGGPEAFF,TGTGCCAGTAGCCGTTCAGGAGGCCCTGAAGCTTTCTTT
TRBV4-1,TRBD2,-,TRBJ2-1,CARQIAGDEQFF,TGCGCCCGCCAAATAGCGGGCGATGAGCAGTTCTTC
TRBV18,TRBD1,-,TRBJ2-7,CASSSNPGTGGREQYF,TGTGCCAGCTCATCTAACCCCGGGACAGGGGGCCGCGAGCAGTACTTC
TRBV6-1,-,-,TRBJ1-2,CASSEPNRVRGYTF,TGTGCCAGCAGTGAACCCAACAGGGTCCGAGGCTACACCTTC
TRBV29-1,TRBD1,-,TRBJ2-3,CSVVRGSTDTQYF,TGCAGCGTTGTCAGGGGGAGTACAGATACGCAGTATTTT
TRBV7-2,TRBD2,-,TRBJ2-7,CASSLRATSGSYEQYF,TGTGCCAGCAGCTTAAGGGCTACTAGCGGATCCTACGAGCAGTACTTC
TRBV2,TRBD1,-,TRBJ1-2,CASRTDRGRHYGYTF,TGTGCCAGCAGGACAGACAGGGGGCGCCACTATGGCTACACCTTC
TRBV6-1,-,once,TRBJ1-1,CASRLRELTEAFF,TGTGCCAGCAGACTCCGGGAACTCACTGAAGCTTTCTTT
TRBV2,-,-,TRBJ1-1,CASRRLNTEAFF,TGTGCCAGCAGACGGTTGAACACTGAAGCTTTCTTT
TRBV27,TRBD1,-,TRBJ1-5,CASSFRGTDYSNQPQHF,TGTGCCAGCAGTTTCCGCGGGACAGACTATAGCAATCAGCCCCAGCATTTT
TRBV20-1,TRBD2,-,TRBJ2-7,CSCGGSYEQYF,TGCAGCTGCGGGGGATCCTACGAGCAGTACTTC
TRBV5-1,TRBD2,-,TRBJ2-1,CASSSQLAGEEQFF,TGCGCCAGCAGCTCCCAACTAGCGGGGGAGGAGCAGTTCTTC
TRBV7-3,-,few,TRBJ2-3,CASSHGGRADTQYF,TGTGCCAGCAGCCATGGAGGGCGCGCAGATACGCAGTATTTT
TRBV4-1,-,-,TRBJ2-1,CASSQERAEYNEQFF,TGCGCCAGCAGCCAGGAGAGGGCCGAGTATAATGAGCAGTTCTTC
TRBV27,-,-,TRBJ2-1,CASSLIGDEQFF,TGTGCCAGCAGTTTGATAGGGGATGAGCAGTTCTTC
TRBV7-2,-,medium-sized,TRBJ1-6,CASSLVGQSLHF,TGTGCCAGCAGCTTGGTAGGACAGTCGCTCCACTTT